The TCR beta chain under discussion was sequenced for a study of shared clonotypes between healthy human individuals. Study in general: Aged 18 to 49, the donors were a couple of women and three men.

Concerning this clone: As yet, its antigen is unknown.

There are 12 residues in the CDR3. Germline lookup yields CDR1 SGHDN and CDR2 FVKESK. V lost 1 base and J 6 bases, leaving 7 bases between the germline ends. Whole-study results and caveats: Sampling covered blood only; tissue repertoires likely differ. Clonotype sharing among donors, it was expected, would be affected by sequencing depth.

Each PCR replicate run on unsorted PBMC took in 300 to 350 ng DNA, roughly 29,000 T cell genomes. TCRdb's table, derived via immunoSEQ multiplex PCR, lists solely in-frame clones and lacks some. The table lists around 480,000 clones, roughly 85% of them singletons. The sequence derives from a middle-aged woman in good health. Some clones in this sample may be carry-over from other donors' samples. Sequences were obtained from PBMCs. The V and J genes are TRBV14 and TRBJ2-7; no definite D call. CDR3 protein: CASSQGRSEQYF. The CDR3 DNA is TGTGCCAGCAGCCAAGGAAGGTCCGAGCAGTACTTC. Full variable domain (missing parts from reference TRBV14 and TRBJ2-7): EAGVTQFPSHSVIEKGQTVTLRCDPISGHDNLYWYRRVMGKEIKFLLHFVKESKQDESGMPNNRFLAERTGGTYSTLKVQPAELEDSGVYFCASSQGRSEQYFGPGTRLTVT.